This T cell receptor (beta chain) was identified during a study of brain T cells in children with intractable seizures. Using immunoSEQ multiplex PCR, the repertoire was profiled, and TCRdb retains in-frame clones only, with some absent. The data contain about 320,000 clones, about 94% of them singletons. Time point denoted: blood from clinic visit 5 months post-surgery; TSC patient then seizure free. The sequence derives from a boy younger than two with tuberous sclerosis and intractable seizures. The specimen was peripheral blood, collected approximately 5 months after surgery.

This chain's CDR3 is CASSEGGLEQYF. In nucleotides, the CDR3 is TGTGCCAGCAGTGAGGGGGGACTAGAGCAGTACTTC. This chain connects TRBV6-1 to TRBJ2-7; 7 bases match TRBD2. This CDR3 region has 12 residues. The germline V gene has CDR1 MNHNS and CDR2 SASEGT. V gave up 3 bases and J gave up 7 bases; unmatched junction bases: 3.